These 18 T cell receptor beta chains came from one sample sequenced in a study of shared clonotypes between healthy human individuals. Method: immunoSEQ multiplex PCR; TCRdb's copy keeps in-frame clones and lacks some. The table lists 950,000 to 1,300,000 clones, 75% of them singletons. Material: memory CD4+ T cells sorted from blood. Subset denoted: CD45RA-negative fraction. These receptor sequences come from a man younger than 30 in good health.

V and J are TRBV4-3 and TRBJ2-1; 7 nucleotides agree with TRBD1. Germline assignment: CDR1 LGHNA and CDR2 YSLEER. V dropped 4 bases and J dropped 6; count of bases not matched to a gene: 9. The CDR3 contains 15 residues. CDR3 protein: CASSLLRDSSNEQFF. DNA of the CDR3: TGCGCCAGCAGCCTGCTCCGGGACAGCAGCAATGAGCAGTTCTTC.

The chain links TRBV6-5 to TRBJ2-7, with D perhaps assigned TRBD1 or TRBD2 (5 bases each). V lost 4 bases, J lost 7 bases, and 11 bases lay in between. Germline values: CDR1 MNHEY, CDR2 SVGAGI. The CDR3 sequence is 12 residues long. The CDR3 loop reads CASSSPGTEQYF. CDR3 nucleotides: TGTGCCAGCAGTTCCCCCGGGACGGAGCAGTACTTC.

CDR3 sequence: CASSVSRPADTQYF. As DNA, the CDR3 is TGCGCCAGCAGTGTTTCTAGGCCGGCAGATACGCAGTATTTT. V usage is TRBV10-1 and J usage is TRBJ2-3; D gene unclear. Germline assignment: CDR1 WNHNN and CDR2 SYGVQD (reference sequence). The length of the CDR3 is 14 residues. V was shortened by 4 bases and J by 4 bases, with 12 bases between the two germline ends.

The chain recombines TRBV4-1 with TRBJ2-1; D call uncertain. CDR1 is MGHRA, CDR2 YSYEKL, per germline. The CDR3 runs 14 residues. The V end lost 0 bases, the J end lost 9 bases, and 12 bases lay between the germline ends. CDR3 DNA: TGCGCCAGCAGCCAAGAAGTGGTCCGCGTTGAGCAGTTCTTC. The encoded protein is CASSQEVVRVEQFF.

The sample holds many counts of this clone. The chain recombines TRBV29-1 with TRBJ1-1; 7 bases fit TRBD1. The V segment lost 7 bases and the J segment 7 bases; nucleotides outside the gene matches: 15. CDR3 length: 14 residues. Germline V gene sequence: CDR1 SQVTM, CDR2 ANQGSEA. The CDR3 spells CSGQGTSRQVEAFF. CDR3 in DNA: TGCAGCGGACAGGGAACCTCTCGCCAGGTTGAAGCTTTCTTT.

The rearrangement uses TRBV19 and TRBJ1-2; D gene unclear. Trimming took off 3 bases at V and 8 bases at J, with 19 bases between the two ends. Germline loops: CDR1 LNHDA, CDR2 SQIVND (reference sequence). The CDR3 extends over 15 amino acids. CDR3 DNA: TGTGCCAGTAGTATTACCCCGAATTCCCGCCTCGGCTACACCTTC. It is translated as CASSITPNSRLGYTF.

The V and J genes are TRBV9 and TRBJ2-7; D is perhaps TRBD2 (6 bases). The V gene lost 0 bases and the J gene lost 4 bases, with 14 bases spanning the gap. Germline CDR1 is SGDLS and CDR2 is YYNGEE. The CDR3 extends over 15 amino acids. The CDR3 loop reads CASSVELGGGYEQYF. CDR3 bases: TGTGCCAGCAGCGTAGAACTCGGTGGGGGGTACGAGCAGTACTTC.

This clone was seen only once. A read error is the likely source, as a far larger clone sits one nucleotide away. The chain couples TRBV20-1 to TRBJ1-1, with D unresolved. Trimming pared 6 bases from V and 7 bases from J, leaving 9 bases between. CDR1 and CDR2 from the germline V gene are DFQATT and SNEGSKA (reference sequence). CDR3 length: 10 amino acids. This CDR3 is CSAYAYEAFF. CDR3 nucleotides: TGCAGTGCATACGCGTATGAAGCTTTCTTT.

Written as DNA, the CDR3 is TGTGCCTGGAGGTGGAACTATGGCTACACCTTC. This translates into CAWRWNYGYTF. The chain couples TRBV30 to TRBJ1-2; D gene unclear. Germline V CDR1 and CDR2: GTSNPN, SVGIG (reference sequence). The ends were cut back, 3 bases at V and 2 bases at J, with 4 bases in the middle. The CDR3 spans 11 residues. Filled out from reference TRBV30 and TRBJ1-2, the complete variable domain reads SQTIHQWPATLVQPVGSPLSLECTVEGTSNPNLYWYRQAAGRGLQLLFYSVGIGQISSEVPQNLSASRPQDRQFILSSKKLLLSDSGFYLCAWRWNYGYTFGSGTRLTVV.

The chain joins TRBV9 to TRBJ2-5; 9 bases are shared with TRBD1. The CDR3 sequence is 16 residues long. In germline, CDR1 is SGDLS, CDR2 YYNGEE. V was clipped by 3 bases and J by 3 bases; unmatched bases: 9. The CDR3 DNA reads TGTGCCAGCAGCGCGGGACAGGGCACTCACAAAGAGACCCAGTACTTC. It codes for CASSAGQGTHKETQYF.

The chain links TRBV30 to TRBJ1-4, with 8 bases matching TRBD1. Trimming took 5 bases from V and 8 from J; bases not matched to a gene: 7. This CDR3 region has 13 residues. The germline CDR1 and CDR2 sequences are GTSNPN and SVGIG (reference sequence). CDR3 sequence (DNA): TGTGCCTGGGATGGACAGGGAGGCGAAAAACTGTTTTTT. It translates to CAWDGQGGEKLFF. Full variable domain (remainder filled in from reference TRBV30 and TRBJ1-4): SQTIHQWPATLVQPVGSPLSLECTVEGTSNPNLYWYRQAAGRGLQLLFYSVGIGQISSEVPQNLSASRPQDRQFILSSKKLLLSDSGFYLCAWDGQGGEKLFFGSGTQLSVL.

The chain recombines TRBV5-1 with TRBJ2-7, with TRBD1 identical over 9 bases. The V gene's germline CDR1 is SGHRS and CDR2 YFSETQ. The V and J ends lost 7 bases and 4 bases, in that order; junction bases with no gene match: 6. This CDR3 comprises 13 residues. The CDR3 bases are TGCGCCAGCTCGGGACAGGGCCAGTACGAGCAGTACTTC. This gives the protein CASSGQGQYEQYF.

The chain employs TRBV28 and TRBJ1-2; 10 nucleotides match TRBD1. Germline V lookup: CDR1 MDHEN, CDR2 SYDVKM. The trim removed 4 bases at V and 3 bases at J, leaving 8 bases unmatched. The length of the CDR3 is 16 residues. This CDR3 reads CASSSPGTGEYYGYTF. The CDR3 DNA follows: TGTGCCAGCAGTTCGCCCGGGACAGGGGAATACTATGGCTACACCTTC.

This clone was counted many times. Additional DNA sequences in this sample encode the identical CDR3. This chain connects TRBV6-5 to TRBJ1-1, with D possibly matching TRBD1 (5 bases). Germline CDR1 MNHEY, CDR2 SVGAGI. Trimming shortened V by 6 bases and J by 3 bases, and 11 bases separated the two germline ends. This CDR3 spans 13 amino acids. This CDR3 is CASRLTRDTEAFF. CDR3 nucleotides: TGTGCCAGCAGGCTAACCAGGGACACTGAAGCTTTCTTT.

V is TRBV5-1 and J is TRBJ2-5; D is perhaps TRBD2 (6 bases). The V and J ends lost 0 bases and 4 bases respectively, with 13 bases between them. This CDR3 contains 15 residues. CDR1 and CDR2 from the germline V gene are SGHRS and YFSETQ. In DNA, the CDR3 is TGCGCCAGCAGCTTGGGGGACTTGATTCCAGAGACCCAGTACTTC. Its translation is CASSLGDLIPETQYF.

V is TRBV28 and J is TRBJ2-7; perhaps TRBD1 as D (6 bases). V lost 9 bases, J lost 1 base, and 13 bases lay in between. The CDR3 covers 13 residues. The germline gives CDR1 MDHEN, CDR2 SYDVKM. DNA for the CDR3: TGTGCCAGTCTACAGGGCCAGTCCTACGAGCAGTACTTC. It encodes CASLQGQSYEQYF.

The chain couples TRBV28 to TRBJ2-7; the match to TRBD2 covers 7 bases. The CDR3 runs 16 residues. Germline V gene data show CDR1 as MDHEN and CDR2 as SYDVKM. Trimming took 5 bases from V and 0 from J; bases not matched to a gene: 10. The chain's CDR3 is CASSGGGPPSSYEQYF. In DNA form, the CDR3 reads TGTGCCAGCAGTGGGGGAGGGCCCCCGAGCTCCTACGAGCAGTACTTC.

The J gene is TRBJ2-1, the V gene TRBV7-2, with a possible D match to TRBD1 (5 bases). The CDR3 extends over 13 amino acids. V was cut by 5 bases and J by 5 bases, with 10 bases left in between. The germline V gene has CDR1 SGHTA and CDR2 FQGNSA. As DNA, the CDR3 is TGTGCCAGCAGCGTAATAGGGGACAATGAGCAGTTCTTC. Translated: CASSVIGDNEQFF.